The 19 T cell receptor beta chains reported below all come from one sample, sequenced in a study of T cells in Graves' hyperthyroidism and ophthalmopathy. Amplified regions were TCR beta CDR3 sequences from RNA transcripts. The HTBI primer set was used in a first-round RT-PCR of the TCR CDR3. TCRdb independently ran MiXCR on the multiplex PCR reads; one entry per CDR3 protein. The data contain about 690,000 distinct CDR3 sequences, roughly 17% of them singletons. Material for sequencing was blood. The receptors shown here come from a man in his fifties or sixties with Graves' hyperthyroidism.

The gene calls are TRBV2 and TRBJ1-5, with D hard to call. Germline V lookup: CDR1 SNHLY, CDR2 FYNNEI. CDR3 size: 14 residues. The V and J ends lost 4 bases and 3 bases respectively, with 10 bases between them. In DNA, the CDR3 is TGTGCCAGCAGTGGCGACACCTCCAATCAGCCCCAGCATTTT. Translating gives CASSGDTSNQPQHF.

This clonotype occurred a few times. The CDR3 spells CASSTPVANTGELFF. The DNA for the CDR3 is TGTGCCAGCAGCACCCCGGTCGCGAACACCGGGGAGCTGTTTTTT. The gene calls are TRBV7-8 and TRBJ2-2, with D unresolved. The CDR3 is 15 amino acids. V was clipped by 5 bases and J by 0 bases, with 10 bases between them. Per the germline V gene, CDR1 is SGHVS and CDR2 is FQNEAQ.

Ten or more counts support this clonotype. The chain recombines TRBV2 with TRBJ1-2; D gene uncertain. This CDR3 is built from 11 residues. Germline loops: CDR1 SNHLY, CDR2 FYNNEI. V lost 3 bases, J lost 6 bases, and 5 bases lay in between. As DNA, the CDR3 is TGTGCCAGCAGTGACATGAATGGCTACACCTTC. Protein product: CASSDMNGYTF.

In this sample, this clonotype turned up many times. The V gene is TRBV7-6, the J gene TRBJ2-5, with TRBD2 identical over 10 bases. Germline V gene data show CDR1 as SGHVS and CDR2 as FNYEAQ. Losses at the gene ends were 5 bases for V and 5 bases for J; bases not matched to a gene: 11. The CDR3 totals 16 residues. CDR3 in DNA: TGTGCCAGCAGCCCAGGGGCTAGCGGGAGTGGGGAGACCCAGTACTTC. Translated, it gives CASSPGASGSGETQYF.

The V and J genes are TRBV28 and TRBJ1-5, with D unclear. CDR1 is MDHEN, CDR2 SYDVKM, per germline. Trimming removed 5 bases at V and 13 bases at J, with 15 bases between. The CDR3 extends over 12 amino acids. In DNA form, the CDR3 reads TGTGCCAGCAGTACTACGTCCAGCTTACAGCATTTT. Protein: CASSTTSSLQHF.

A few counts support this clonotype. The V and J genes are TRBV6-1 and TRBJ1-6; no clear D gene. The germline CDR1 and CDR2 sequences are MNHNS and SASEGT. V dropped 8 bases and J dropped 0 bases, with 11 bases sitting between them. There are 15 residues in the CDR3. The CDR3: CASRVMDSYNSPLHF. In DNA, the CDR3 is TGTGCCAGCCGAGTCATGGACTCCTATAATTCACCCCTCCACTTT.

In this sample, this clonotype turned up a few times. The chain links TRBV5-1 to TRBJ2-3, with D possibly matching TRBD2 (6 bases). With 4 bases removed from V and 2 bases from J, the gap between germline ends came to 17 bases. The CDR3 covers 16 residues. CDR1 is SGHRS, CDR2 YFSETQ, per germline. CDR3 protein: CASSPVGGMITDTQYF. The CDR3 DNA reads as TGCGCCAGCAGCCCGGTAGGCGGGATGATCACAGATACGCAGTATTTT.

A word on this clonotype: This may be a read error, as it is one base from a much larger clone. The V gene is TRBV11-2, the J gene TRBJ2-1; 11 bases align to TRBD2. This CDR3 contains 16 residues. Germline CDR1 is SGHAT and CDR2 is FQNNGV. CDR3 nucleotide sequence: TGTGCCGGCAGCTCTATGACTAGCGGGGACTACAATGAGCAGTTCTTC. Encoded protein: CAGSSMTSGDYNEQFF.

This clonotype appeared many times. The rearrangement links TRBV6-2 or TRBV6-3 to TRBJ2-3; a weak D match, TRBD2 (6 bases). The V and J ends lost 2 bases and 3 bases respectively, with 6 bases between them. Germline values: CDR1 MNHEY, CDR2 SVGEGT. This CDR3 comprises 13 residues. The CDR3 sequence: CASSYRETDTQYF. CDR3 nucleotides: TGTGCCAGCAGTTACCGGGAGACAGATACGCAGTATTTT.

This sequence joins TRBV6-1 and TRBJ1-1; D may be TRBD1 (6 bases). V shed 10 bases and J shed 1 base, with 13 bases lying between them. There are 13 residues in the CDR3. Germline assignment: CDR1 MNHNS and CDR2 SASEGT. The CDR3 reads CATGRGANTEAFF. The CDR3, as DNA: TGTGCCACAGGGCGGGGGGCGAACACTGAAGCTTTCTTT.

This clonotype has a count of ten or more. The chain carries TRBV24-1 and TRBJ1-1; possible D gene TRBD1, 6 bases. The germline V gene has CDR1 KGHDR and CDR2 SFDVKD. V lost 4 bases to trimming and J lost 1 base, with 12 bases between them. The CDR3 length is 15 residues. The CDR3 protein is CATSENGQTNTEAFF. CDR3 sequence (DNA): TGTGCCACCAGTGAGAACGGACAGACGAACACTGAAGCTTTCTTT.

This clonotype was recorded many times. The rearrangement uses TRBV7-3 and TRBJ2-7; 7 bases match TRBD2. After removal of 3 bases from V and 5 bases from J, the junction contained 7 bases not matched to a gene. The CDR3 consists of 14 residues. Germline-derived CDR1 and CDR2 are SGHTA and FQGTGA. CDR3 in DNA: TGTGCCAGCAGCTTCTTGGGGGAGGGAGACGAGCAGTACTTC. Translating gives CASSFLGEGDEQYF.

This chain connects TRBV10-3 to TRBJ1-1, with D possibly matching TRBD1 (5 bases). The CDR3 runs to 15 residues. V lost 2 bases and J 3 bases, leaving 13 bases between the germline ends. CDR1 is ENHRY and CDR2 is SYGVKD in the germline V gene. The CDR3 DNA sequence: TGTGCCATCAGTGAGGAGGGGCGAGGGGACACTGAAGCTTTCTTT. It yields the protein CAISEEGRGDTEAFF.

About this clonotype itself: One base away lies a much larger clone, so this may be a sequencing read error. Here the CDR3 omits its conserved ending phenylalanine or tryptophan, so a read error is the likely source. This chain's CDR3 is CASRKGTVSNTGELFL. The CDR3 nucleotides are TGTGCCAGCAGGAAGGGGACAGTTAGTAACACCGGGGAGCTGTTTTTA. V and J are TRBV2 and TRBJ2-2; TRBD1 matches at 7 bases. J lost 2 bases, V lost 6 bases, and 9 bases had no gene match. The V gene's germline CDR1 is SNHLY and CDR2 FYNNEI. The CDR3 length is 16 residues.

The sample holds many counts of this clonotype. The V and J genes are TRBV24-1 and TRBJ1-2; D remains unclear. The CDR3 spans 14 residues. The V and J ends lost 3 bases and 6 bases respectively, with 13 bases between them. Germline CDR1 KGHDR, CDR2 SFDVKD. The CDR3 is CATSDMEDFNGYTF. CDR3 nucleotide sequence: TGTGCCACCAGTGATATGGAGGACTTTAATGGCTACACCTTC.

The rearrangement links TRBV5-5 to TRBJ1-1; no definite D call. V was pared by 4 bases and J by 0 bases, with 10 bases between. This CDR3 contains 14 residues. The germline gives CDR1 SGHKS, CDR2 YYEKEE (reference sequence). The CDR3 loop is CASSLTTMNTEAFF. The CDR3, as DNA: TGTGCCAGCAGCCTGACGACCATGAACACTGAAGCTTTCTTT. Combining the CDR3 with reference TRBV5-5 and TRBJ1-1 gives the whole variable domain DAGVTQSPTHLIKTRGQQVTLRCSPISGHKSVSWYQQVLGQGPQFIFQYYEKEERGRGNFPDRFSARQFPNYSSELNVNALLLGDSALYLCASSLTTMNTEAFFGQGTRLTVV.

There are a few counts of this clonotype. A much larger clone differs by one base, so this may be a read error. The rearrangement joins TRBV28 to TRBJ2-7, with 12 bases lining up with TRBD2. The CDR3 totals 15 residues. The ends lost 3 bases at V and 6 bases at J; junction bases unmatched: 6. Per germline, CDR1 MDHEN and CDR2 SYDVKM. In nucleotides, the CDR3 is TGTGCCAGCAGTTTGACTAGCGGGAGTAACTGCGAGCAGTACTTC. It is translated as CASSLTSGSNCEQYF.

This sequence joins TRBV25-1 and TRBJ2-3; D is possibly TRBD1 or TRBD2 (6 bases each). Germline V gives CDR1 MGHDK, CDR2 SYGVNS. The CDR3 consists of 15 residues. V shed 5 bases and J shed 2 bases, with 14 bases lying between them. In DNA, the CDR3 is TGTGCCAGCAGTTTCGGGGGCGAGATCACAGATACGCAGTATTTT. Translation: CASSFGGEITDTQYF.

The rearrangement joins TRBV11-2 to TRBJ2-5; 9 bases match TRBD2. This CDR3 has 14 amino acids. Germline V gives CDR1 SGHAT, CDR2 FQNNGV. Trimming at V came to 1 base and at J to 12 bases, leaving 9 bases not matched to a gene. In nucleotides, the CDR3 is TGTGCCAGCAGCTTAGGGGCTAGCGGGATCCGGGAGTACTTC. Its translation: CASSLGASGIREYF.